A single sample is the source of the 9 T cell receptor beta chains below, sequenced in a study of T cell responses to AZD1222 COVID-19 vaccine. Assay used: immunoSEQ multiplex PCR; TCRdb lists only in-frame clones, some missing. Among some 97,000 clones, around nine tenths were seen once, and the ten largest hold around a sixth. Specimen: peripheral blood, collected on day 0 of AZD1222 vaccination. These receptors originate from an adult in good health.

This clone was seen more than once but under ten times. V is TRBV5-1 and J is TRBJ2-6; D perhaps matches TRBD1 (7 bases). The CDR3 runs to 19 residues. V dropped 3 bases and J dropped 0 bases, with 19 bases sitting between them. Germline-derived CDR1 and CDR2 are SGHRS and YFSETQ. The CDR3 bases are TGCGCCAGCAGCTCCCGGACAGGAGGGACTCTCTCTGGGGCCAACGTCCTGACTTTC. Its translation: CASSSRTGGTLSGANVLTF.

V usage is TRBV30 and J usage is TRBJ2-3; 10 nucleotides align to TRBD2. The J segment lost 7 bases and the V segment lost 3 bases, leaving 4 bases of the junction unmatched. CDR1 is GTSNPN, CDR2 SVGIG, per germline (reference sequence). This CDR3 is built from 13 residues. CDR3 sequence: CAWSLGLANTQYF. In DNA form, the CDR3 reads TGTGCCTGGAGCTTGGGACTAGCGAATACGCAGTATTTT.

The genes are TRBV27 and TRBJ2-3; 7 positions agree with TRBD2. CDR3 length equals 9 residues. Trimming took 9 bases from V and 9 from J; bases not matched to a gene: 0. CDR1 is MNHEY and CDR2 is SMNVEV in the germline V gene (reference sequence). Here the CDR3 DNA reads TGTGCCAGGGGGGGGACGCAGTATTTT. Translating gives CARGGTQYF.

In its sample, this clone was seen once. The chain joins TRBV6-6 to TRBJ2-3; TRBD1 matches at 7 bases. The CDR3 is 15 amino acids. Losses at the gene ends were 8 bases for V and 5 bases for J; bases not matched to a gene: 13. CDR1 MNHNY and CDR2 SVGAGI come from the germline V gene (reference sequence). This CDR3 reads CASALTGSGGDTQYF. CDR3 coding DNA: TGTGCCAGCGCCTTGACAGGGTCTGGGGGAGATACGCAGTATTTT.

The rearrangement links TRBV29-1 to TRBJ2-5; 9 positions match TRBD2. This CDR3 region has 12 residues. Trimming cost V 7 bases and J 7 bases; bases outside gene matches: 7. CDR1 and CDR2 from the germline V gene are SQVTM and ANQGSEA. CDR3 amino acids: CSASELAGTQYF. The CDR3 DNA reads TGCAGCGCCAGCGAACTAGCGGGGACCCAGTACTTC.

To note about this clone: One junction end disagrees with the germline gene, perhaps due to a read error. This sequence joins TRBV7-9 and TRBJ2-7; D gene unclear. This CDR3 is built from 12 residues. In germline, CDR1 is SEHNR, CDR2 FQNEAQ (reference sequence). The CDR3 DNA sequence: TGTGCCAGCAGCTTAGATACCTTGGAAGGGCACTTC. Amino acid sequence: CASSLDTLEGHF.

V is TRBV19 and J is TRBJ2-7; no reliable D call. Trimming pared 6 bases from V and 5 bases from J, leaving 14 bases between. The CDR3 consists of 13 residues. Germline V gene sequence: CDR1 LNHDA, CDR2 SQIVND (reference sequence). The CDR3 reads CASSRSIGNEQYF. The CDR3 DNA is TGTGCCAGTAGCCGATCCATTGGGAACGAGCAGTACTTC.

The gene calls are TRBV3-1 (or the pseudogene TRBV3-2) and TRBJ2-3; D assignment may be TRBD1 or TRBD2 (6 bases each). CDR3 length: 14 residues. With 8 bases removed from V and 4 bases from J, the gap between germline ends came to 16 bases. Germline loops: CDR1 LGHDT, CDR2 YNNKEL (reference sequence). CDR3 in DNA: TGTGCCAGCCTACTGACGGGGGCTTCAGATACGCAGTATTTT. This codes for CASLLTGASDTQYF.

The chain employs TRBV30 and TRBJ1-5; possible D gene TRBD1, 5 bases. V lost 0 bases and J 4 bases, leaving 7 bases between the germline ends. Germline V CDR1 and CDR2: GTSNPN, SVGIG (reference sequence). This CDR3 is 13 amino acids long. For the CDR3, the DNA is TGTGCCTGGAGTGTATGGGGGAATCAGCCCCAGCATTTT. Protein sequence: CAWSVWGNQPQHF.